This TCR beta chain was profiled in a study of technical replicates of blood from a few donors. Germline loops: CDR1 SGHRS, CDR2 YFSETQ. This CDR3 contains 14 residues. The V and J ends lost 5 bases and 7 bases, in that order; junction bases with no gene match: 8. This clone came up once. Clones were read by immunoSEQ multiplex PCR, and TCRdb kept only the in-frame ones, dropping some. The table lists 75,000 or so clones, more than 85% of them singletons. The specimen sequenced was T cells isolated from PBMCs. The origin of this receptor is a human donor in good health. The rearrangement joins TRBV5-1 to TRBJ2-2; 7 bases fit TRBD1. In DNA form, the CDR3 reads TGCGCCAGCAGACCCCAACAGGGGTACGGGGAGCTGTTTTTT. Protein: CASRPQQGYGELFF.